The source of this T cell receptor beta chain is a study of cytomegalovirus exposure and HLA in healthy donors. Overall study findings and caveats: Analysis was performed later, and it showed HLA-associated TCR beta chains to be more clonally expanded than equally common others.

As to this clone: Its target is not known.

PCR amplification relied on 60 Vbeta primers (plus 13 Jbeta primers). As handled by the study authors: Later reanalysis found 80 million or so unique TCR beta chains, about 10 million of them shared. TCRdb's table, derived via immunoSEQ multiplex PCR, lists solely in-frame clones and lacks some. V and J calls and clone size are those listed in that table; D and trimming were worked out from the DNA. The table includes about 180,000 clones, around 80% detected once. Everyone who donated was a healthy bone marrow donor. The sequence derives from a woman between 25 and 40 years old in good health and CMV-seropositive. Source material: PBMCs.

The CDR3 region has the DNA TGTGCCAGCAGCTTGAGTCACGTCTATGGCTACACCTTC. It encodes CASSLSHVYGYTF. This sequence joins TRBV11-3 and TRBJ1-2; no firm D call. This CDR3 has 13 residues. The germline V gene encodes CDR1 SGHNT and CDR2 YENEEA. V was trimmed by 3 bases and J by 4 bases, leaving 9 bases between them.